One and the same sample provided the 27 T cell receptor beta chains below, sequenced in a study of CD8+ T cells in alopecia areata. cDNA reverse transcribed from extracted RNA served as the sequencing template. TCRdb's copy holds only in-frame clones and misses some; the assay was immunoSEQ multiplex PCR. The data contain 190,000 or so clones, 60% to 70% of them singletons. Specified treatment: oral pan-JAK inhibitor, 5-10 mg twice daily. Source: CD4+ T cells sorted from blood, taken at week 4, from a patient treated with tofacitinib. These receptors were collected from a human donor with alopecia areata.

The chain is built from TRBV6-5 and TRBJ1-2; D gene ambiguous. This CDR3 is built from 13 residues. Deletions cut 0 bases from V and 4 bases from J, with 6 bases between. CDR1 and CDR2 (germline): MNHEY, SVGAGI. The CDR3 spells CASSYSKSYGYTF. CDR3 nucleotides: TGTGCCAGCAGTTACTCGAAGTCCTATGGCTACACCTTC.

V is TRBV2 and J is TRBJ1-5; the match to TRBD1 covers 7 bases. Trimming cost V 4 bases and J 0 bases; bases outside gene matches: 6. There are 16 residues in the CDR3. Germline V gene data show CDR1 as SNHLY and CDR2 as FYNNEI. As DNA, the CDR3 is TGTGCCAGCAGTGCGACTGGGACAGTTAGCAATCAGCCCCAGCATTTT. This translates into CASSATGTVSNQPQHF.

The chain carries TRBV29-1 and TRBJ2-7; the match to TRBD2 covers 10 bases. The CDR3 is 14 residues long. CDR1 and CDR2 (germline): SQVTM, ANQGSEA. V lost 6 bases to trimming and J lost 3 bases; unmatched junction nucleotides: 8. In DNA, the CDR3 is TGCAGCGTCCCAACTAGCGGGGCTGTCTACGAGCAGTACTTC. The encoded protein is CSVPTSGAVYEQYF.

The chain employs TRBV5-4 and TRBJ2-5; TRBD2 might be the D (7 bases). Germline CDR1 and CDR2: SGHNT and YYREEE (reference sequence). The CDR3 length is 16 residues. V lost 2 bases and J 5 bases, leaving 19 bases between the germline ends. The DNA for the CDR3 is TGTGCCAGCAGCTTCTCCAACGGGGGGCAGTGGGAGACCCAGTACTTC. The encoded protein is CASSFSNGGQWETQYF.

The chain employs TRBV30 and TRBJ1-3; D not resolved. This CDR3 comprises 16 residues. Between the trimmed V and J ends, which lost 0 bases and 1 base, there was a span of 13 bases. Germline values: CDR1 GTSNPN, CDR2 SVGIG (reference sequence). The CDR3 sequence is CAWSVLGKPSGNTIYF. The CDR3 region has the DNA TGTGCCTGGAGTGTCCTGGGGAAACCTTCTGGAAACACCATATATTTT. The entire variable domain, with the rest obtained from reference TRBV30 and TRBJ1-3, is as follows: SQTIHQWPATLVQPVGSPLSLECTVEGTSNPNLYWYRQAAGRGLQLLFYSVGIGQISSEVPQNLSASRPQDRQFILSSKKLLLSDSGFYLCAWSVLGKPSGNTIYFGEGSWLTVV.

This clone appeared a few times. The chain recombines TRBV10-3 with TRBJ2-3, with TRBD2 matching over 7 bases. V lost 5 bases and J lost 1; bases outside the gene matches: 6. Germline V gives CDR1 ENHRY, CDR2 SYGVKD. CDR3 length: 15 amino acids. CDR3 nucleotides: TGTGCCATCAGTCCACGGGACTACCGCACAGATACGCAGTATTTT. Its protein product is CAISPRDYRTDTQYF.

The rearrangement joins TRBV30 to TRBJ1-2; D not certain. The CDR3 has 15 amino acids. Germline V gene data show CDR1 as GTSNPN and CDR2 as SVGIG (reference sequence). Trimming left V 1 base short and J 0 bases short, with 12 bases between. The CDR3 DNA reads TGTGCCTGGAGTGGAAAAGGTCTAGCTAACTATGGCTACACCTTC. It is translated as CAWSGKGLANYGYTF.

This clone was seen just once. The chain employs TRBV6-5 and TRBJ1-5, with D unclear. The V gene's germline CDR1 is MNHEY and CDR2 SVGAGI. The CDR3 spans 14 residues. The germline V and J ends were trimmed by 6 bases and 5 bases, with 14 bases remaining between them. The CDR3 here is CASSERRVHQPQHF. The CDR3 region has the DNA TGTGCCAGCAGCGAGAGGAGGGTGCATCAGCCCCAGCATTTT.

The chain uses TRBV29-1 and TRBJ2-2; D not resolved. V was cut by 7 bases and J by 8 bases, with 11 bases left in between. The CDR3 length is 11 residues. Germline V gives CDR1 SQVTM, CDR2 ANQGSEA. In DNA form, the CDR3 reads TGCAGCGCCTCAAGTGGAGGGGAGCTGTTTTTT. As protein: CSASSGGELFF.

The CDR3 here is CASSQGTGAQYF. DNA for the CDR3: TGCGCCAGCAGCCAAGGAACTGGTGCCCAGTACTTC. The chain carries TRBV4-3 and TRBJ2-5, with D uncertain. Germline CDR1 reads LGHNA; CDR2 reads YSLEER. The CDR3 contains 12 residues. V was trimmed by 1 base and J by 9 bases, leaving 9 bases between them.

The chain links TRBV7-9 to TRBJ1-5, with D unresolved. The CDR3 loop spans 12 amino acids. The germline CDR1 and CDR2 sequences are SEHNR and FQNEAQ (reference sequence). Trimming pared 5 bases from V and 5 bases from J, leaving 7 bases between. CDR3 residues: CASSRTDQPQHF. The DNA of the CDR3 is TGTGCCAGCAGCCGGACCGATCAGCCCCAGCATTTT.

Comments on this clone: Additional DNA sequences in this sample encode the identical CDR3. The gene calls are TRBV29-1 and TRBJ1-1; D perhaps matches TRBD1 (5 bases). CDR1 and CDR2 (germline): SQVTM, ANQGSEA. The V end was cut by 5 bases, the J end by 0 bases, with 7 bases between. The CDR3 runs to 12 residues. The CDR3 DNA sequence: TGCAGCGTTAAGGGGCTGAACACTGAAGCTTTCTTT. As protein: CSVKGLNTEAFF. The full variable domain, in which reference TRBV29-1 and TRBJ1-1 provide the parts outside the CDR3, is SAVISQKPSRDICQRGTSLTIQCQVDSQVTMMFWYRQQPGQSLTLIATANQGSEATYESGFVIDKFPISRPNLTFSTLTVSNMSPEDSSIYLCSVKGLNTEAFFGQGTRLTVV.

The sample holds one count of this clone. The V and J genes are TRBV5-4 and TRBJ2-1; no clear D. Looked up from germline, CDR1 is SGHNT and CDR2 is YYREEE (reference sequence). Trimming removed 5 bases at V and 5 bases at J, with 11 bases between. The CDR3 spans 13 residues. CDR3 nucleotides: TGTGCCAGCAGTACACCTCCGGACAATGAGCAGTTCTTC. Its translation is CASSTPPDNEQFF.

This rearrangement joins TRBV30 to TRBJ2-6; D unresolved. Germline lookup yields CDR1 GTSNPN and CDR2 SVGIG (reference sequence). V was shortened by 4 bases and J by 1 base, with 8 bases between the two germline ends. There are 14 residues in the CDR3. CDR3 sequence reads: CAWTEFSGANVLTF. The DNA of the CDR3 is TGTGCCTGGACCGAGTTTTCTGGGGCCAACGTCCTGACTTTC.

The genes are TRBV15 and TRBJ1-6, with a weak D call TRBD1 (6 bases). The CDR3 is made up of 14 amino acids. The germline V gene encodes CDR1 LNHNV and CDR2 YYDKDF (reference sequence). V dropped 4 bases and J dropped 8 bases, with 12 bases sitting between them. The CDR3 DNA is TGTGCCACCAGCACCGGGACATCGTATTCACCCCTCCACTTT. Protein: CATSTGTSYSPLHF.

CDR3 coding DNA: TGTGCCTGTTCGGTGGGGGCGAGGCAGCCCCAGCATTTT. Translating it yields CACSVGARQPQHF. The chain uses TRBV30 and TRBJ1-5; tentatively, D is TRBD1 (6 bases). V lost 6 bases and J lost 7, with 16 bases in between. The germline V gene encodes CDR1 GTSNPN and CDR2 SVGIG (reference sequence). The CDR3 sequence is 13 residues long.

This clone was observed a few times. The chain joins TRBV29-1 to TRBJ2-5, with D uncertain. Germline assignment: CDR1 SQVTM and CDR2 ANQGSEA. The CDR3 sequence is 12 residues long. Trimming stripped 6 bases from V and 5 bases from J, with 13 bases between. In nucleotides, the CDR3 is TGCAGCGTCGACGTCGGAGACGAGACCCAGTACTTC. Amino acid sequence: CSVDVGDETQYF.

CDR3 loop: CASSYSTESGANVLTF. The CDR3 DNA follows: TGTGCCAGCAGTTACTCAACAGAGTCTGGGGCCAACGTCCTGACTTTC. This chain connects TRBV6-5 to TRBJ2-6; D not resolved. Between the trimmed V and J ends, which lost 0 bases and 1 base, there was a span of 7 bases. The CDR3 is 16 amino acids. Germline values: CDR1 MNHEY, CDR2 SVGAGI.

The rearrangement links TRBV5-1 to TRBJ1-1; a possible D gene is TRBD1 (5 bases). The CDR3 covers 14 residues. Between the trimmed V and J ends, which lost 0 bases and 4 bases, there was a span of 10 bases. Germline V lookup: CDR1 SGHRS, CDR2 YFSETQ. CDR3 in amino acids: CASSLDGGGTEAFF. DNA for the CDR3: TGCGCCAGCAGCTTGGACGGCGGGGGCACTGAAGCTTTCTTT.

This clone was seen a single time. The rearrangement uses TRBV5-1 and TRBJ2-5, with TRBD1 matching over 8 bases. Losses at the gene ends were 3 bases for V and 4 bases for J; bases not matched to a gene: 8. The length of the CDR3 is 15 residues. Germline-derived CDR1 and CDR2 are SGHRS and YFSETQ. The DNA of the CDR3 is TGCGCCAGCAGCTCCCTTGGGACAGGCGGAGAGACCCAGTACTTC. Translation: CASSSLGTGGETQYF.

The CDR3 loop is CASSQDGSYGYTF. The CDR3 DNA reads as TGCGCCAGCAGCCAAGATGGGTCCTATGGCTACACCTTC. The V and J genes are TRBV4-3 and TRBJ1-2, with D unresolved. CDR3 length: 13 residues. Trimming removed 0 bases from V and 4 bases from J, with 6 bases in between. The germline V gene encodes CDR1 LGHNA and CDR2 YSLEER.

The chain joins TRBV6-5 to TRBJ1-6; a weak D match, TRBD1 (6 bases). The germline V gene encodes CDR1 MNHEY and CDR2 SVGAGI. CDR3 length: 15 amino acids. Between the trimmed V and J ends, which lost 4 bases and 3 bases, there was a span of 10 bases. The CDR3 sequence is CASSSRGLYNSPLHF. As DNA, the CDR3 is TGTGCCAGCAGTTCTCGGGGGCTCTATAATTCACCCCTCCACTTT.

The V and J genes are TRBV5-6 and TRBJ1-1; D may be TRBD1 (5 bases). The CDR3 spans 14 residues. Per the germline V gene, CDR1 is SGHDT and CDR2 is YYEEEE. The ends were cut back, 0 bases at V and 10 bases at J, with 16 bases in the middle. CDR3 in amino acids: CASSLAGQGYGAFF. CDR3 coding DNA: TGTGCCAGCAGCTTGGCTGGGCAGGGATATGGAGCTTTCTTT.

This rearrangement joins TRBV4-1 to TRBJ2-2; TRBD1 aligns across 7 bases. The CDR3 covers 21 residues. V was clipped by 3 bases and J by 0 bases; unmatched bases: 19. Looked up from germline, CDR1 is MGHRA and CDR2 is YSYEKL. CDR3 DNA sequence: TGCGCCAGCAGCCATAAGATACCTATCTCGAGACAGGGTGCGAACACCGGGGAGCTGTTTTTT. It specifies CASSHKIPISRQGANTGELFF.

The CDR3 DNA reads TGTGCCAGCAAGACCGGGAGTCGAACACGGTCACCCCTCCACTTT. It encodes CASKTGSRTRSPLHF. This chain joins TRBV6-5 and TRBJ1-6; D call uncertain. V was shortened by 7 bases and J by 10 bases, with 20 bases between the two germline ends. Germline loops: CDR1 MNHEY, CDR2 SVGAGI. The CDR3 loop spans 15 amino acids.

This sequence joins TRBV30 and TRBJ1-2; possibly TRBD1 for D (5 bases). Trimming took 3 bases from V and 8 from J, leaving 13 bases between them. Germline V lookup: CDR1 GTSNPN, CDR2 SVGIG (reference sequence). CDR3 length: 12 residues. Written as DNA, the CDR3 is TGTGCCTGGAGGCCGGGACCGGGAGGCTACACCTTC. This codes for CAWRPGPGGYTF.

This chain uses TRBV20-1 with TRBJ1-1; no clear D gene. V was shortened by 5 bases and J by 3 bases, with 7 bases between the two germline ends. The CDR3 loop spans 11 amino acids. Looked up from germline, CDR1 is DFQATT and CDR2 is SNEGSKA (reference sequence). CDR3 bases: TGCAGTGCTGGGGTATACACTGAAGCTTTCTTT. Its protein is CSAGVYTEAFF.